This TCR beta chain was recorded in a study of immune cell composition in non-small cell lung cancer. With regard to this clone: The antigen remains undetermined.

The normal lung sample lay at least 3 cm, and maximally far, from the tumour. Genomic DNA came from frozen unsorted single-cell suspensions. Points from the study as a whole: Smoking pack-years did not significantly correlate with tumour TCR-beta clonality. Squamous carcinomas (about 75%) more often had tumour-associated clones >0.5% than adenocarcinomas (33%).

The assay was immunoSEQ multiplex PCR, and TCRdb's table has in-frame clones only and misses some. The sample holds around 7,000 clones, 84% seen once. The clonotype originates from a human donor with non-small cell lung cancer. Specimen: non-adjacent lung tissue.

The CDR3 reads CASSVQGGGVYNIQYF. Written as DNA, the CDR3 is TGTGCCAGCAGTGTACAGGGCGGCGGGGTTTATAACATTCAGTACTTC. The rearrangement joins TRBV28 to TRBJ2-4; either TRBD1 or TRBD2 may supply D (6 bases each). Deletions cut 5 bases from V and 7 bases from J, with 21 bases between. Germline-derived CDR1 and CDR2 are MDHEN and SYDVKM. The CDR3 contains 16 residues.